This T cell receptor beta chain derives from a study of T cell repertoires in cytomegalovirus infection (dated by TCRdb to between 2019 and 2020). A note on the overall study: Recently identified HLA-C-restricted CMV epitopes, whose presentation resists viral immunomodulation, were targeted by peptide stimulations together with well-studied HLA-B-restricted epitopes. Donor HLA type was relevant to the analysis, because carriage of CMV infection together with the matching HLA type was indicated by public TCR beta signatures. The paper as a whole reports these results and caveats: In both this cohort and an independent roughly 330-donor cohort, the cumulative frequency of public TCR beta family members distinguished carriers of CMV infection plus the relevant HLA type. The ex vivo response was dominated by HLA-C-restricted CMV-specific TCR beta clonotypes, which also provided the single most frequent clonotype in two of eight donors.

This clonotype has only a few counts. This receptor's antigen is unknown. No clone much larger than this one lies a single base away; base qualities are absent. Interpreted using the paper, the treatment or condition label stands for: in vitro stimulation with specific CMV peptide epitopes to enrich CMV-specific T cells. The junction carries 8 bases between V and J, which are trimmed by 4 bases and 1 base respectively. From the cysteine up to the phenylalanine, the CDR3 has a length of 13 residues. Only the CDR3 portion is preserved as DNA: 39 bases, with reading frame beginning at the first base. The CDR1 and CDR2 encoded by the germline V gene are MNHNS and SASEGT. Sequencing took place on an Illumina HiSeq 1500. TCRdb trimmed public reads at Q25 via fastp, called clones via MiXCR and kept in-frame beta chains. Each entry is one CDR3 protein sequence, shown with its most common DNA and genes. The sample has 750,000 to 900,000 distinct CDR3 sequences on record, around 29% of them singletons. Around 13% of the sample is held by the ten biggest clonotypes.

The V and J segments used are TRBV6-1 and TRBJ2-7; TRBD2 is possibly the D segment (6 matching bases). Here the sequenced sample was cultured CD8+ T cells from PBMCs, taken from culture after CMV antigen stimulation. This sequence was found in a human donor in good health (CMV status not recorded). Some clones in this sample may be carry-over from other donors' samples. The CDR3 protein sequence reads: CASSGGTSYEQYF. The DNA sequence follows: TGTGCCAGCAGTGGCGGGACTTCCTACGAGCAGTACTTC.